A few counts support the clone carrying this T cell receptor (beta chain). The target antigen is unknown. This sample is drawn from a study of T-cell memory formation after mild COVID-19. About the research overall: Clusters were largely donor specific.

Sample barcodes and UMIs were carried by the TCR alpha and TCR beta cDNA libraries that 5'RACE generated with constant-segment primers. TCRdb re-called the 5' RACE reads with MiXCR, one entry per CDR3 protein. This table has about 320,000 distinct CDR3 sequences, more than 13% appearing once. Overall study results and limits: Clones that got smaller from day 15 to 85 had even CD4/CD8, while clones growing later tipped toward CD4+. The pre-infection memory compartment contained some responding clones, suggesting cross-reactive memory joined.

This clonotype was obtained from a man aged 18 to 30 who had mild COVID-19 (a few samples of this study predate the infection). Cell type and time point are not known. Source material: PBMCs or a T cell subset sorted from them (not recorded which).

CDR3 in amino acids: CASSNTQGYQPQHF. DNA of the CDR3: TGTGCCAGCAGCAACACACAGGGGTATCAGCCCCAGCATTTT. This sequence joins TRBV2 and TRBJ1-5; 7 bases are a match to TRBD1. The CDR3 sequence is 14 residues long. Germline CDR1 and CDR2: SNHLY and FYNNEI. V dropped 6 bases and J dropped 5; count of bases not matched to a gene: 7. Looking up the rest from reference TRBV2 and TRBJ1-5 gives the full variable domain: EPEVTQTPSHQVTQMGQEVILRCVPISNHLYFYWYRQILGQKVEFLVSFYNNEISEKSEIFDDQFSVERPDGSNFTLKIRSTKLEDSAMYFCASSNTQGYQPQHFGDGTRLSIL.